This TCR beta chain was sequenced in a study of beta chain features in type 1 diabetes. Study conclusions and caveats: TCRB CDR3 length was moderately but significantly reduced in all four CD4+ subsets of Type 1 diabetes patients. TCRB rearrangement may or may not be influenced by HLA type; here this remained unresolved. Patients showed naive, central memory and Treg TCRB repertoires that appeared more similar than those of healthy donors.

This clone has only a few counts. The antigen is undetermined. This sample also contains other DNA sequences that code for the same CDR3. The germline V gene encodes CDR1 SQVTM and CDR2 ANQGSEA. The CDR3 consists of 15 residues. V lost 7 bases, J lost 0 bases, and 18 bases lay in between. Blood was drawn once from each donor into heparinised tubes. The draws averaged around 0.12 L. The authors sorted CD4+ naive, central memory, regulatory and stem cell-like memory cells via CD45RO/CCR7/CD25/CD127/CD95/CD27. Expressed TCRB transcripts were sequenced after all isolated RNA was converted to cDNA. The method was immunoSEQ multiplex PCR; TCRdb's version includes in-frame clones alone and lacks a portion of them. The table includes 160,000 or so clones, around 9% detected once.

Sequencing was done on a sample of central memory CD4+ T cells from blood. The V gene is TRBV29-1, the J gene TRBJ1-1; a weak D match, TRBD1 (5 bases). This receptor was taken from a woman aged 25 to 39 with type 1 diabetes. CDR3 residues: CSASGGWGMNTEAFF. CDR3 in DNA: TGCAGCGCTTCCGGGGGTTGGGGGATGAACACTGAAGCTTTCTTT.